A single sample is the source of the 9 T cell receptor beta chains below, sequenced in a study of shared clonotypes between healthy human individuals (dated by TCRdb to about 2020). Receptor libraries were prepared by the immunoSEQ multiplex PCR assay. TCRdb re-hosts the immuneACCESS table, in-frame sequences only. Its copies lack some clones; in the studies checked, an unresolved V gene accounts for under half of them, and the cause for the rest is not known. Present in this sample are 1,500,000 or so clones, approximately 98.5% of which were seen just once. Of the sample, 0.36% is held by the ten largest clones. The sequenced sample was naive CD4+ T cells sorted from blood. In light of the paper, this sample's cell subset or site label describes: CD45RA+ positively selected. The receptor source for this set is a man aged 25-45 years in good health.

The chain recombines TRBV27 with TRBJ2-7; TRBD1 or TRBD2 may be the D gene (5 bases each). Trimming took off 5 bases at V and 1 base at J, with 15 bases between the two ends. The CDR3 covers 15 residues. Germline values: CDR1 MNHEY, CDR2 SMNVEV (reference sequence). DNA for the CDR3: TGTGCCAGCAGTGGATACCGGGACGCGTCCTACGAGCAGTACTTC. This encodes CASSGYRDASYEQYF.

This clone showed up just once. One end of the junction fails to match germline, which may point to a read error. The CDR3 DNA reads TGTGCTAGCAGCATGCGGCAGGGGGAAGAGACCCAGTACTTC. It codes for CASSMRQGEETQYF. The V gene is TRBV7-7, the J gene TRBJ2-5; 7 nucleotides line up with TRBD1. This CDR3 is built from 14 residues. Per the germline V gene, CDR1 is SSHAT and CDR2 is FNYEAQ (reference sequence). Supplemented by reference TRBV7-7 and TRBJ2-5, the full variable domain reads GAGVSQSPRYKVTKRGQDVTLRCDPISSHATLYWYQQALGQGPEFLTYFNYEAQPDKSGLPSDRFSAERPEGSISTLTIQRTEQRDSAMYRCASSMRQGEETQYFGPGTRLLVL.

This clone was counted once. The rearrangement joins TRBV11-2 to TRBJ2-2; 7 nucleotides agree with TRBD1. The CDR3 spans 16 residues. CDR1 is SGHAT, CDR2 FQNNGV, per germline. Trimming at V came to 5 bases and at J to 0 bases, leaving 6 bases not matched to a gene. For the CDR3, the DNA is TGTGCCAGCAGCCTCCGACAGGGAACGAACACCGGGGAGCTGTTTTTT. It encodes CASSLRQGTNTGELFF.

The V and J genes are TRBV11-2 and TRBJ1-4; D gene ambiguous. The germline V and J ends were trimmed by 3 bases and 4 bases, with 9 bases remaining between them. CDR1 is SGHAT and CDR2 is FQNNGV in the germline V gene. The CDR3 totals 14 residues. For the CDR3, the DNA is TGTGCCAGCAGCTTTTACCGCGGTAATGAAAAACTGTTTTTT. Protein product: CASSFYRGNEKLFF.

This chain links TRBV19 with TRBJ1-1, with no clear D. The V gene lost 6 bases and the J gene lost 4 bases, with 9 bases spanning the gap. The CDR3 runs to 12 residues. Germline V gene sequence: CDR1 LNHDA, CDR2 SQIVND (reference sequence). The CDR3 nucleotides read TGTGCCAGTAGAAGGGAGGGCACTGAAGCTTTCTTT. This codes for CASRREGTEAFF.

The genes are TRBV28 and TRBJ2-7; TRBD2 is a possible D gene (6 bases). The V end was cut by 3 bases, the J end by 0 bases, with 15 bases between. This CDR3 has 16 residues. The germline V gene has CDR1 MDHEN and CDR2 SYDVKM. The CDR3 DNA is TGTGCCAGCAGTTTTGGGAGGAAGCGGAACTCCTACGAGCAGTACTTC. This translates into CASSFGRKRNSYEQYF. The complete variable domain, with remaining parts taken from reference TRBV28 and TRBJ2-7, reads DVKVTQSSRYLVKRTGEKVFLECVQDMDHENMFWYRQDPGLGLRLIYFSYDVKMKEKGDIPEGYSVSREKKERFSLILESASTNQTSMYLCASSFGRKRNSYEQYFGPGTRLTVT.

The gene calls are TRBV15 and TRBJ2-5; D call uncertain. Germline values: CDR1 LNHNV, CDR2 YYDKDF (reference sequence). The CDR3 extends over 14 amino acids. V lost 4 bases and J 1 base, leaving 10 bases between the germline ends. In DNA, the CDR3 is TGTGCCACCAGCACCGATGGGATCCAAGAGACCCAGTACTTC. Its translation is CATSTDGIQETQYF.

The V gene is TRBV9, the J gene TRBJ2-1; no reliable D call. Trimming cost V 4 bases and J 3 bases, with 14 bases left between them. The CDR3 runs to 15 residues. Looked up from germline, CDR1 is SGDLS and CDR2 is YYNGEE. The chain's CDR3 is CASSTGSVGYNEQFF. CDR3 in DNA: TGTGCCAGCAGCACCGGCAGCGTCGGCTACAATGAGCAGTTCTTC.

The chain couples TRBV5-5 to TRBJ2-7, with D possibly being TRBD2 (6 bases). V shed 5 bases and J shed 0 bases, with 12 bases lying between them. The CDR3 is 14 residues long. CDR1 SGHKS and CDR2 YYEKEE come from the germline V gene (reference sequence). CDR3 in amino acids: CASRGVAASYEQYF. The CDR3 coding sequence is TGTGCCAGCAGGGGGGTAGCGGCCTCCTACGAGCAGTACTTC.